Below are 27 T cell receptor beta chains sequenced from a single sample in a study of PD-L1 blockade in urothelial cancer. The repertoire was sequenced with immunoSEQ multiplex PCR; TCRdb's copy has only in-frame clones and lacks some. The sample records around 45,000 clones, around 89% being singletons. The source material was PBMCs, sampled around atezolizumab (anti-PD-L1) treatment. The source of these receptors is a woman between 55 and 75 years old with urothelial cancer.

The rearrangement links TRBV7-6 to TRBJ1-2; the match to TRBD1 covers 8 bases. CDR1 and CDR2 (germline): SGHVS, FNYEAQ. Trimming took 2 bases from V and 5 from J; bases not matched to a gene: 7. The CDR3 covers 15 residues. Written as DNA, the CDR3 is TGTGCCAGCAGCTTACAGGGCAGGGGGCAATATGGCTACACCTTC. This sequence encodes CASSLQGRGQYGYTF.

V is TRBV29-1 and J is TRBJ2-3; 10 bases match TRBD2. CDR3 length: 22 amino acids. Germline-derived CDR1 and CDR2 are SQVTM and ANQGSEA. With 0 bases clipped from V and 3 bases from J, the junction kept 24 bases outside the gene matches. The CDR3, as DNA: TGCAGCGTTGAAGATTTTCAGCACGGAACAGCGGGAGGGCCGAACCCGACAGATACGCAGTATTTT. It specifies CSVEDFQHGTAGGPNPTDTQYF.

The chain employs TRBV7-2 and TRBJ1-1; tentatively, D is TRBD1 (6 bases). This CDR3 contains 15 residues. Germline V gene sequence: CDR1 SGHTA, CDR2 FQGNSA. Trimming removed 2 bases at V and 1 base at J, with 11 bases between. The CDR3 spells CASSLPPTGNTEAFF. Here the CDR3 DNA reads TGTGCCAGCAGCTTACCTCCGACAGGGAACACTGAAGCTTTCTTT.

This clone was counted a few times. The chain has TRBV5-1 and TRBJ2-7, with D possibly being TRBD2 (5 bases). Trimming shortened V by 1 base and J by 0 bases, and 11 bases separated the two germline ends. Per germline, CDR1 SGHRS and CDR2 YFSETQ. The CDR3 contains 15 residues. CDR3 DNA sequence: TGCGCCAGCAGCTTGTACGGGGAAAGCTCCTACGAGCAGTACTTC. It is translated as CASSLYGESSYEQYF.

V and J are TRBV4-2 and TRBJ1-5; D uncertain. This CDR3 comprises 17 residues. Per germline, CDR1 LGHNA and CDR2 YNFKEQ. Trimming removed 0 bases at V and 0 bases at J, with 12 bases between. The CDR3 region is CASSQDLGRTSNQPQHF. The DNA of the CDR3 is TGTGCCAGCAGCCAAGATCTTGGCCGCACTAGCAATCAGCCCCAGCATTTT.

The rearrangement links TRBV28 to TRBJ1-2; 12 nucleotides line up with TRBD1. Germline CDR1 reads MDHEN; CDR2 reads SYDVKM. CDR3 length: 16 residues. J lost 1 base, V lost 6 bases, and 6 bases had no gene match. The DNA for the CDR3 is TGTGCCAGCAGAGGGACAGGGGGCCAAATTAACTATGGCTACACCTTC. This codes for CASRGTGGQINYGYTF.

V and J are TRBV29-1 and TRBJ2-3, with 9 positions matching TRBD2. The V gene's germline CDR1 is SQVTM and CDR2 ANQGSEA. V lost 4 bases and J lost 4; bases outside the gene matches: 3. The CDR3 contains 13 residues. The CDR3: CSVGGGGADTQYF. Written as DNA, the CDR3 is TGCAGCGTTGGTGGCGGGGGGGCAGATACGCAGTATTTT.

J is TRBJ2-1 and V is TRBV12-5; D gene uncertain. CDR1 and CDR2 (germline): LGHNT, FRNRAP. This CDR3 has 13 amino acids. V was cut by 1 base and J by 8 bases, with 9 bases left in between. DNA of the CDR3: TGTGCTAGTGGTTTGGGTATTCGGGATGAGCAGTTCTTC. Protein: CASGLGIRDEQFF.

This clone was counted a single time. The chain joins TRBV7-8 to TRBJ1-1; tentatively, D is TRBD1 (6 bases). Germline V gene data show CDR1 as SGHVS and CDR2 as FQNEAQ. The V end lost 5 bases, the J end lost 8 bases, and 15 bases lay between the germline ends. The CDR3 has 13 residues. In DNA, the CDR3 is TGTGCCAGCAGCGTACTAACCGGGACAGAAGCTTTCTTT. This encodes CASSVLTGTEAFF.

The rearrangement links TRBV5-6 to TRBJ2-3; 7 nucleotides align to TRBD2. This CDR3 has 14 amino acids. CDR1 and CDR2 (germline): SGHDT, YYEEEE. J lost 2 bases, V lost 4 bases, and 4 bases had no gene match. Written as DNA, the CDR3 is TGTGCCAGCAGCGTAGCGGGTTTCACAGATACGCAGTATTTT. Protein sequence: CASSVAGFTDTQYF.

J is TRBJ1-1 and V is TRBV19; possibly TRBD1 for D (6 bases). V gave up 1 base and J gave up 4 bases, with 13 bases separating them. The CDR3 consists of 15 residues. The germline V gene has CDR1 LNHDA and CDR2 SQIVND (reference sequence). This CDR3 is CASSIGGTTATEAFF. The CDR3 bases are TGTGCCAGTAGTATAGGAGGGACAACCGCCACTGAAGCTTTCTTT. The variable domain in full, completed from reference TRBV19 and TRBJ1-1, reads DGGITQSPKYLFRKEGQNVTLSCEQNLNHDAMYWYRQDPGQGLRLIYYSQIVNDFQKGDIAEGYSVSREKKESFPLTVTSAQKNPTAFYLCASSIGGTTATEAFFGQGTRLTVV.

The CDR3 bases are TGTGCCAGCAGCCCCCAGAGGGCTATGCTCACCGGGGAGCTGTTTTTT. It yields the protein CASSPQRAMLTGELFF. This chain links TRBV11-3 with TRBJ2-2; D possibly corresponds to TRBD2 (5 bases). Germline V CDR1 and CDR2: SGHNT, YENEEA. V was shortened by 5 bases and J by 4 bases, with 17 bases between the two germline ends. CDR3 size: 16 residues.

V usage is TRBV19 and J usage is TRBJ1-5; D is possibly TRBD1 (5 bases). Germline values: CDR1 LNHDA, CDR2 SQIVND (reference sequence). Trimming stripped 10 bases from V and 0 bases from J, with 10 bases between. This CDR3 has 13 amino acids. This CDR3 is CATQGYSNQPQHF. The CDR3 DNA is TGTGCCACCCAGGGTTATAGCAATCAGCCCCAGCATTTT.

The gene calls are TRBV7-8 and TRBJ1-2; 7 bases line up with TRBD1. From germline, CDR1 is SGHVS and CDR2 FQNEAQ. The CDR3 totals 13 residues. After removal of 5 bases from V and 7 bases from J, the junction contained 7 bases not matched to a gene. The CDR3 spells CASSRGGAGGYTF. The CDR3 DNA is TGTGCCAGCAGCCGAGGGGGCGCCGGTGGCTACACCTTC.

This chain uses TRBV28 with TRBJ2-3; a weak D match, TRBD1 (6 bases). The CDR3 consists of 15 residues. Trimming removed 4 bases at V and 4 bases at J, with 15 bases between. Germline CDR1 and CDR2: MDHEN and SYDVKM. The CDR3 here is CASSSSGELADTQYF. DNA for the CDR3: TGTGCCAGCAGTTCCTCAGGGGAGTTGGCAGATACGCAGTATTTT. The entire variable domain, with the rest obtained from reference TRBV28 and TRBJ2-3, is as follows: DVKVTQSSRYLVKRTGEKVFLECVQDMDHENMFWYRQDPGLGLRLIYFSYDVKMKEKGDIPEGYSVSREKKERFSLILESASTNQTSMYLCASSSSGELADTQYFGPGTRLTVL.

The rearrangement uses TRBV2 and TRBJ2-1; D gene uncertain. Trimming removed 3 bases at V and 8 bases at J, with 8 bases between. The CDR3 is made up of 12 amino acids. Germline CDR1 and CDR2: SNHLY and FYNNEI. CDR3 loop: CASSDPVDEQFF. CDR3 DNA: TGTGCCAGCAGTGATCCGGTGGATGAGCAGTTCTTC.

This sequence joins TRBV5-1 and TRBJ2-1; 7 nucleotides match TRBD1. This CDR3 contains 14 residues. Germline trimming cut 4 bases from V and 4 bases from J; bases unmatched to any gene: 5. Germline loops: CDR1 SGHRS, CDR2 YFSETQ. For the CDR3, the DNA is TGCGCCAGCAGCGAAGGACAGGTTTACAATGAGCAGTTCTTC. Amino acid sequence: CASSEGQVYNEQFF.

V and J are TRBV6-6 and TRBJ2-2; 11 bases line up with TRBD2. Germline CDR1 MNHNY, CDR2 SVGAGI (reference sequence). This CDR3 comprises 15 residues. Trimming took 6 bases from V and 3 from J; bases not matched to a gene: 3. CDR3 residues: CASSLLAGDTGELFF. The CDR3 DNA reads as TGTGCCAGCAGCCTACTAGCGGGAGACACCGGGGAGCTGTTTTTT.

This chain uses TRBV6-5 with TRBJ2-1; TRBD2 aligns across 12 bases. This CDR3 is 13 amino acids long. J was trimmed by 9 bases and V by 6 bases; bases with no gene match: 3. Germline CDR1 is MNHEY and CDR2 is SVGAGI. The CDR3 reads CASSKTSGSEQFF. The CDR3 coding sequence is TGTGCCAGCAGCAAGACTAGCGGGAGTGAGCAGTTCTTC.

Only a few counts were recorded for this clone. This rearrangement joins TRBV6-5 to TRBJ2-7; D unclear. The V gene lost 5 bases and the J gene lost 4 bases, with 15 bases spanning the gap. The CDR3 runs 14 residues. Germline values: CDR1 MNHEY, CDR2 SVGAGI. CDR3 DNA: TGTGCCAGCAGTGAACGAGAATCCTCATACGAGCAGTACTTC. Amino acids: CASSERESSYEQYF.

V and J are TRBV5-1 and TRBJ2-7; D is undetermined. The CDR3 sequence is 14 residues long. Trimming removed 6 bases at V and 7 bases at J, with 20 bases between. CDR1 is SGHRS, CDR2 YFSETQ, per germline. In DNA form, the CDR3 reads TGCGCCAGCACCGAAATACCCAGCCAGACAGAGCAGTACTTC. Protein: CASTEIPSQTEQYF.

CDR3 amino acids: CASSLRQGSYEQYF. CDR3 sequence (DNA): TGTGCCAGCAGCTTGAGACAGGGTAGTTACGAGCAGTACTTC. The genes are TRBV11-2 and TRBJ2-7; 7 bases are shared with TRBD1. The junction had 6 bases not matched to a gene; V was cut back by 3 bases and J by 4 bases. The CDR3 is made up of 14 amino acids. The germline V gene encodes CDR1 SGHAT and CDR2 FQNNGV.

The rearrangement joins TRBV7-2 to TRBJ2-7, with D possibly matching TRBD1 (5 bases). This CDR3 is built from 13 residues. Trimming stripped 1 base from V and 3 bases from J, with 7 bases between. Germline loops: CDR1 SGHTA, CDR2 FQGNSA. DNA for the CDR3: TGTGCCAGCAGCTTAGTAACAGGCTACGAGCAGTACTTC. Translation: CASSLVTGYEQYF.

V is TRBV7-2 and J is TRBJ2-7; 16 bases are a match to TRBD2. The CDR3 extends over 15 amino acids. Trimming cost V 5 bases and J 7 bases; bases outside gene matches: 5. Germline V CDR1 and CDR2: SGHTA, FQGNSA. CDR3 sequence (DNA): TGTGCCAGCAGCCAGGGACTAGCGGGAGGGCGAGAGCAGTACTTC. It is translated as CASSQGLAGGREQYF.

This chain links TRBV7-2 with TRBJ2-7; 7 nucleotides match TRBD1. J was trimmed by 2 bases and V by 1 base; bases with no gene match: 8. The CDR3 loop spans 16 amino acids. CDR1 is SGHTA, CDR2 FQGNSA, per germline. CDR3 in DNA: TGTGCCAGCAGCTTAGAAGGGACAGCGATGGCCTACGAGCAGTACTTC. It is translated as CASSLEGTAMAYEQYF.

The CDR3 DNA reads TGCGCCAGCAGTGCCGGGACAGGGTACGAAAAACTGTTTTTT. Translated: CASSAGTGYEKLFF. The rearrangement links TRBV5-1 to TRBJ1-4; 9 bases are shared with TRBD1. After removal of 5 bases from V and 8 bases from J, the junction contained 7 bases not matched to a gene. The germline V gene has CDR1 SGHRS and CDR2 YFSETQ. The length of the CDR3 is 14 residues.

The rearrangement joins TRBV18 to TRBJ1-2; no firm D call. There are 12 residues in the CDR3. Germline V gene data show CDR1 as KGHSH and CDR2 as LQKENI. Deletions cut 2 bases from V and 8 bases from J, with 9 bases between. The CDR3 DNA reads as TGTGCCAGCTCACCAGCCCGCGAGGGCTACACCTTC. Protein: CASSPAREGYTF.